The clone carrying this T cell receptor beta chain showed up just a few times. What it recognizes is unknown. After constant-region reverse-primer amplification, full-length variable regions underwent semi-nested PCR with Nested Universal Primer A. TCRdb reprocessed the 5' RACE reads with MiXCR, giving one entry per CDR3 protein. Among 45,000 to 55,000 distinct CDR3 sequences listed, around 26% were seen once. Broader study findings: Larger-cohort validation covered only one TCR beta V-J rearrangement.

Germline V gene data show CDR1 as MDHEN and CDR2 as SYDVKM. The V and J ends lost 5 bases and 5 bases respectively, with 9 bases between them. The CDR3 sequence is 12 residues long. This clonotype was obtained from a female donor with breast cancer. Sequencing was done on a sample of tumor-infiltrating naive CD4+ T cells sorted from the breast tumor. Subset defined: naive CD4+ T cells, CD4+CD45RA+CD25-. The chain links TRBV28 to TRBJ1-2; D call uncertain. In nucleotides, the CDR3 is TGTGCCAGCAGTCCTACGGAATATGGCTACACCTTC. Encoded protein: CASSPTEYGYTF.